What follows is one T cell receptor beta chain and its context. The sample originates from a study of blood T cell repertoires in COVID-19. The age range of participants was about 18 to 89 years, with residence in more than 20 US areas. Donors were grouped by their self-reported clinical history. Per the original methods: Counts of nucleated cells, estimated from reference gene primer amplification, were obtained. Method: immunoSEQ multiplex PCR; TCRdb's copy keeps in-frame clones and lacks some. That table is the source of V, J and clone size, and D and trimming were worked out from the DNA. In the table there are approximately 260,000 clones, 86% of which are singletons. The sequencing sample was made of PBMCs or T cells enriched from blood (not recorded which). This receptor was taken from a woman between 35 and 50 years old with acute COVID-19.

The CDR3: CSVIAVTDTQYF. The CDR3 DNA reads as TGCAGCGTCATAGCGGTAACAGATACGCAGTATTTT. V gene TRBV29-1 combines with J gene TRBJ2-3; a weak D match, TRBD2 (6 bases). V shed 6 bases and J shed 3 bases, with 10 bases lying between them. This CDR3 contains 12 residues. Germline CDR1 and CDR2: SQVTM and ANQGSEA.